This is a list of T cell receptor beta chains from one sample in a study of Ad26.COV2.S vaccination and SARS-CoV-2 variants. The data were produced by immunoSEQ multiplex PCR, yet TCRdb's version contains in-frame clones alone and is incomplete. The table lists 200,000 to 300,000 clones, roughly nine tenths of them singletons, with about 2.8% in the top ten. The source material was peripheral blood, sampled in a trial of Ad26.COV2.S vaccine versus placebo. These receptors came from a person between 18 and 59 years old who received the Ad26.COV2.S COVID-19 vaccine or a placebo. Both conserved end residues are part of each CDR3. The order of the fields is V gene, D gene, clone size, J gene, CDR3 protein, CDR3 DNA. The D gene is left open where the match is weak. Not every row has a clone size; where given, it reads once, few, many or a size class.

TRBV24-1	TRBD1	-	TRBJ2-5	CATSAGQGYQETQYF	TGTGCCACCAGTGCGGGACAGGGGTACCAAGAGACCCAGTACTTC
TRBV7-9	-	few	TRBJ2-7	CASSRTGQLTYEQYF	TGTGCCAGCAGCCGTACAGGACAGCTTACCTACGAGCAGTACTTC
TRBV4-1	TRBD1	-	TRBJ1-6	CASSRTGQGISAYNSPLHF	TGCGCCAGCAGCCGTACCGGACAGGGAATAAGCGCCTATAATTCACCCCTCCACTTT
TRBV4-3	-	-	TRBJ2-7	CASSPRHRESYEQYF	TGCGCCAGCAGCCCCCGACACAGGGAATCCTACGAGCAGTACTTC
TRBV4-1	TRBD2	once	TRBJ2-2	CASSRRLAGGQNTGELFF	TGCGCCAGCAGCCGTCGACTAGCGGGGGGGCAAAACACCGGGGAGCTGTTTTTT
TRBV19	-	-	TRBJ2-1	CASSITAPSSYNEQFF	TGTGCCAGTAGTATAACGGCGCCAAGCTCCTACAATGAGCAGTTCTTC
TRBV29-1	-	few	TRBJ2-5	CSVERIETQYF	TGCAGCGTTGAGAGGATAGAGACCCAGTACTTC
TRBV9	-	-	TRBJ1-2	CASSPDTNYGYTF	TGTGCCAGCAGCCCTGACACTAACTATGGCTACACCTTC
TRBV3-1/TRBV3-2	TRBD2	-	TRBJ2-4	CASSQEGSGPLAKNIQYF	TGTGCCAGCAGCCAAGAAGGTAGCGGGCCTCTGGCCAAAAACATTCAGTACTTC
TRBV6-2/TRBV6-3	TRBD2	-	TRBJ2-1	CASSYGLAGGPSYNEQFF	TGTGCCAGCAGTTACGGGCTAGCGGGAGGGCCCTCGTACAATGAGCAGTTCTTC
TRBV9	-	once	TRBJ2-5	CASSPVGGQETQYF	TGTGCCAGCAGCCCTGTCGGGGGCCAAGAGACCCAGTACTTC
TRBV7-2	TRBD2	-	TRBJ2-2	CASSWAGTSGNTGELFF	TGTGCCAGCAGCTGGGCCGGGACTAGCGGGAACACCGGGGAGCTGTTTTTT
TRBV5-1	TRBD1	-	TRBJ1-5	CASSQGQGQPQHF	TGCGCCAGCAGCCAGGGACAGGGGCAGCCCCAGCATTTT
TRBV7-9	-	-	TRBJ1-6	CASSLEPGGSPLHF	TGTGCCAGCAGCTTGGAGCCTGGGGGTTCACCCCTCCACTTT
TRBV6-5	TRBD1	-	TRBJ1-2	CASSRERGRGYTF	TGTGCCAGCAGTAGGGAAAGGGGGCGAGGCTACACCTTC
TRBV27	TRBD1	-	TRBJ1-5	CASSPTRGTGSNQPQHF	TGTGCCAGCAGCCCTACGAGGGGGACAGGGAGCAATCAGCCCCAGCATTTT
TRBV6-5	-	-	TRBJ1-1	CASRNDLNTEAFF	TGTGCCAGCAGAAACGATTTGAACACTGAAGCTTTCTTT
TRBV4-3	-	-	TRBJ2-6	CASSQEGVGVFSGANVLTF	TGCGCCAGCAGCCAAGAGGGTGTAGGGGTCTTCTCTGGGGCCAACGTCCTGACTTTC
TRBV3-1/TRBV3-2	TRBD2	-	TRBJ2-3	CASSQTSSGGINTQYF	TGTGCCAGCAGTCAAACCTCTAGCGGGGGAATCAATACGCAGTATTTT
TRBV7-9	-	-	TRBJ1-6	CASWDRGSPLHF	TGTGCCAGTTGGGACCGCGGTTCACCCCTCCACTTT
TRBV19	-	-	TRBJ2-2	CATKAGTDTGELFF	TGTGCCACCAAGGCGGGTACTGACACCGGGGAGCTGTTTTTT
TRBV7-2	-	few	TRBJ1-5	CASSLLGDISNQPQHF	TGTGCCAGCAGCTTATTGGGGGATATTAGCAATCAGCCCCAGCATTTT
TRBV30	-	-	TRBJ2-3	CAWSKGAQPDTQYF	TGTGCCTGGAGCAAAGGGGCCCAACCAGATACGCAGTATTTT
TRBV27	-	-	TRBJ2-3	CASWSGLGRNTDTQYF	TGTGCCAGCTGGTCGGGTTTGGGCAGAAACACAGATACGCAGTATTTT
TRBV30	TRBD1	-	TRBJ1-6	CAWTGQGVSPLHF	TGTGCCTGGACGGGACAGGGGGTTTCACCCCTCCACTTT
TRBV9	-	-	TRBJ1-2	CASFGVNYGYTF	TGTGCCAGCTTCGGGGTTAACTATGGCTACACCTTC
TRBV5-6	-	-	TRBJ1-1	CASSLWQGRYTEAFF	TGTGCCAGCAGCCTATGGCAGGGAAGGTACACTGAAGCTTTCTTT
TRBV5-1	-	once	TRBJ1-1	CASKAPRGLYMNTEAFF	TGCGCCAGCAAGGCCCCACGGGGCCTTTACATGAACACTGAAGCTTTCTTT
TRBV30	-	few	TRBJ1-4	CASTGIGEKLFF	TGTGCCTCCACAGGGATAGGTGAAAAACTGTTTTTT
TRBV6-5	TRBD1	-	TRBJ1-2	CASSPGTGDYGYTF	TGTGCCAGCAGCCCCGGGACAGGGGACTATGGCTACACCTTC
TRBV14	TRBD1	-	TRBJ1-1	CASSRNRGLNTEAFF	TGTGCCAGCAGCCGAAACAGGGGCCTGAACACTGAAGCTTTCTTT
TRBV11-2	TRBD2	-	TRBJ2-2	CASSLRAFSGRFGELFF	TGTGCCAGCAGCTTAAGAGCATTTAGCGGGAGGTTCGGGGAGCTGTTTTTT
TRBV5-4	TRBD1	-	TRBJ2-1	CASSSDRGNEQFF	TGTGCCAGCAGCTCGGACAGGGGTAATGAGCAGTTCTTC
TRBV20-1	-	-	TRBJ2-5	CSASVLVAETQYF	TGCAGTGCTAGTGTTCTAGTGGCCGAGACCCAGTACTTC